Each of the 27 T cell receptor beta chains below was sequenced from the same sample in a study of blood T cell repertoires in COVID-19. The assay was immunoSEQ multiplex PCR, and TCRdb's table has in-frame clones only and misses some. Altogether a few hundred thousand clones are present, 90% being singletons, with the ten largest covering 0.55% to 0.75%. Sequencing was performed on PBMCs or T cells enriched from blood (not recorded which). Every receptor here comes from a man between 18 and 29 years old who had recovered from COVID-19.

This clone has more than one count but fewer than ten. CDR3 sequence: CASRASKGQETQYF. DNA of the CDR3: TGTGCCAGCAGGGCCTCAAAGGGGCAAGAGACCCAGTACTTC. The chain is built from TRBV2 and TRBJ2-5; D perhaps matches TRBD1 (5 bases). Trimming removed 6 bases at V and 2 bases at J, with 13 bases between. The germline gives CDR1 SNHLY, CDR2 FYNNEI. There are 14 residues in the CDR3.

The chain recombines TRBV3-1 (or the pseudogene TRBV3-2) with TRBJ2-5, with D possibly being TRBD2 (5 bases). Germline CDR1 is LGHDT and CDR2 is YNNKEL (reference sequence). The V gene lost 2 bases and the J gene lost 4 bases, with 14 bases spanning the gap. This CDR3 is built from 15 residues. CDR3: CASSQSQTSIETQYF. In DNA, the CDR3 is TGTGCCAGCAGCCAAAGCCAAACTAGTATAGAGACCCAGTACTTC.

The chain carries TRBV27 and TRBJ2-7, with D uncertain. The CDR3 extends over 15 amino acids. Trimming removed 0 bases at V and 2 bases at J, with 11 bases between. Germline V gene sequence: CDR1 MNHEY, CDR2 SMNVEV (reference sequence). The chain's CDR3 is CASSLSPRIPYEQYF. The CDR3 nucleotides are TGTGCCAGCAGTTTATCCCCGCGGATACCCTACGAGCAGTACTTC.

The V gene is TRBV7-8, the J gene TRBJ1-4, with 8 bases that match TRBD1. This CDR3 has 15 residues. J was trimmed by 7 bases and V by 1 base; bases with no gene match: 5. The germline CDR1 and CDR2 sequences are SGHVS and FQNEAQ. CDR3 bases: TGTGCCAGCAGCTTAGATACAGGGGGTGGTGAAAAACTGTTTTTT. It is translated as CASSLDTGGGEKLFF.

The rearrangement joins TRBV19 to TRBJ2-5, with D uncertain. The CDR3 consists of 16 residues. With 1 base removed from V and 2 bases from J, the gap between germline ends came to 14 bases. Germline-derived CDR1 and CDR2 are LNHDA and SQIVND (reference sequence). The CDR3 region has the DNA TGTGCCAGTAGTATAGTTACTACGCGTAGACAAGAGACCCAGTACTTC. It yields the protein CASSIVTTRRQETQYF.

This rearrangement joins TRBV9 to TRBJ2-5; perhaps TRBD2 as D (6 bases). Deletions cut 0 bases from V and 5 bases from J, with 14 bases between. From germline, CDR1 is SGDLS and CDR2 YYNGEE. The CDR3 loop spans 15 amino acids. The DNA for the CDR3 is TGTGCCAGCAGCGTAGATACCGGGAGCCCGGAGACCCAGTACTTC. Residues: CASSVDTGSPETQYF.

This rearrangement joins TRBV7-2 to TRBJ2-2, with D maybe TRBD2 (5 bases). CDR1 SGHTA and CDR2 FQGNSA come from the germline V gene. The CDR3 sequence is 14 residues long. The V gene lost 4 bases and the J gene lost 7 bases, with 13 bases spanning the gap. The CDR3 is CASSWLARRGELFF. DNA for the CDR3: TGTGCCAGCAGCTGGTTAGCGCGCCGCGGGGAGCTGTTTTTT.

The CDR3 loop is CAWTPGFVENYEQYF. In nucleotides, the CDR3 is TGTGCCTGGACCCCAGGGTTTGTGGAAAACTACGAGCAGTACTTC. The chain joins TRBV30 to TRBJ2-7, with D perhaps TRBD1 (5 bases). This CDR3 contains 15 residues. Germline V gene lookup returns CDR1 GTSNPN and CDR2 SVGIG (reference sequence). Trimming took off 4 bases at V and 3 bases at J, with 19 bases between the two ends.

The rearrangement joins TRBV19 to TRBJ1-5, with a weak D call TRBD1 (5 bases). The CDR3 spans 13 residues. Germline V CDR1 and CDR2: LNHDA, SQIVND (reference sequence). The germline V and J ends were trimmed by 5 bases and 2 bases, with 7 bases remaining between them. The CDR3 sequence: CASSGGGNQPQHF. The CDR3 nucleotides read TGTGCCAGTAGTGGAGGGGGCAATCAGCCCCAGCATTTT. The complete variable domain, with remaining parts taken from reference TRBV19 and TRBJ1-5, reads DGGITQSPKYLFRKEGQNVTLSCEQNLNHDAMYWYRQDPGQGLRLIYYSQIVNDFQKGDIAEGYSVSREKKESFPLTVTSAQKNPTAFYLCASSGGGNQPQHFGDGTRLSIL.

CDR3 in DNA: TGTGCCAGCAGTCTAAACTCGGGGGGACGGTCACCCCTCCACTTT. Its translation: CASSLNSGGRSPLHF. This chain connects TRBV6-5 to TRBJ1-6; perhaps TRBD1 as D (5 bases). The V gene lost 5 bases and the J gene lost 10 bases, with 18 bases spanning the gap. CDR1 is MNHEY, CDR2 SVGAGI, per germline. This CDR3 comprises 15 residues.

This clone was picked up a small number of times. The chain combines TRBV3-1 (or the pseudogene TRBV3-2) with TRBJ2-7; tentatively, D is TRBD2 (6 bases). Looked up from germline, CDR1 is LGHDT and CDR2 is YNNKEL (reference sequence). The CDR3 covers 14 residues. V was shortened by 2 bases and J by 7 bases, with 15 bases between the two germline ends. CDR3 sequence (DNA): TGTGCCAGCAGCCAACTGAACATGGCGGGGGAGCAGTACTTC. Its protein is CASSQLNMAGEQYF.

This chain connects TRBV19 to TRBJ2-7; perhaps TRBD2 as D (7 bases). The CDR3 loop spans 15 amino acids. CDR1 is LNHDA, CDR2 SQIVND, per germline (reference sequence). V lost 3 bases and J lost 1, with 13 bases in between. The CDR3 DNA reads TGTGCCAGTAGTATCTTTGCGGGGGCGTCCTACGAGCAGTACTTC. Protein: CASSIFAGASYEQYF.

The chain uses TRBV30 and TRBJ1-1; possible D gene TRBD1, 6 bases. CDR3 length: 14 amino acids. The ends were cut back, 2 bases at V and 1 base at J, with 11 bases in the middle. Germline values: CDR1 GTSNPN, CDR2 SVGIG (reference sequence). This CDR3 is CAWSREGGNTEAFF. The CDR3 DNA follows: TGTGCCTGGAGTCGGGAAGGGGGGAACACTGAAGCTTTCTTT.

The V gene is TRBV5-1, the J gene TRBJ1-2; 7 nucleotides match TRBD1. The junction had 4 bases not matched to a gene; V was cut back by 1 base and J by 4 bases. Germline loops: CDR1 SGHRS, CDR2 YFSETQ. The CDR3 spans 14 residues. CDR3 protein: CASSLPGTAYGYTF. CDR3 nucleotides: TGCGCCAGCAGCTTGCCTGGGACAGCCTATGGCTACACCTTC.

The V call is TRBV14, the J call TRBJ2-1; tentatively, D is TRBD2 (6 bases). Germline CDR1 reads SGHDN; CDR2 reads FVKESK. The V end lost 4 bases, the J end lost 10 bases, and 20 bases lay between the germline ends. This CDR3 comprises 15 residues. The CDR3 sequence is CASSPRAGVAGEQFF. The CDR3 nucleotides are TGTGCCAGCAGCCCGAGGGCCGGGGTCGCGGGGGAGCAGTTCTTC.

The J gene is TRBJ1-1, the V gene TRBV29-1; possibly TRBD1 for D (5 bases). The germline CDR1 and CDR2 sequences are SQVTM and ANQGSEA. The CDR3 is 13 residues long. The germline V and J ends were trimmed by 4 bases and 5 bases, with 14 bases remaining between them. CDR3 protein: CSVGAGRRTEAFF. The CDR3 DNA is TGCAGCGTTGGGGCAGGGCGAAGGACTGAAGCTTTCTTT. The variable domain in full, with the rest retrieved from reference TRBV29-1 and TRBJ1-1, is SAVISQKPSRDICQRGTSLTIQCQVDSQVTMMFWYRQQPGQSLTLIATANQGSEATYESGFVIDKFPISRPNLTFSTLTVSNMSPEDSSIYLCSVGAGRRTEAFFGQGTRLTVV.

The chain employs TRBV29-1 and TRBJ1-3; TRBD1 matches 7 bases. This CDR3 region has 13 residues. Unmatched junction bases numbered 4, after V lost 6 bases and J lost 2 bases. Germline loops: CDR1 SQVTM, CDR2 ANQGSEA. The chain's CDR3 is CSVSTGPGNTIYF. CDR3 in DNA: TGCAGCGTATCGACAGGGCCTGGAAACACCATATATTTT.

The chain links TRBV6-5 to TRBJ2-7, with 7 bases aligning to TRBD1. Germline CDR1 MNHEY, CDR2 SVGAGI. V shed 6 bases and J 4 bases; nucleotides not matched to a gene: 6. This CDR3 is built from 13 residues. The CDR3 loop is CASSETGPYEQYF. In DNA, the CDR3 is TGTGCCAGCAGCGAGACAGGGCCATACGAGCAGTACTTC.

V and J are TRBV19 and TRBJ2-7; maybe TRBD1 (6 bases). V was trimmed by 4 bases and J by 0 bases, leaving 10 bases between them. Germline-derived CDR1 and CDR2 are LNHDA and SQIVND (reference sequence). This CDR3 has 14 residues. The CDR3 region is CASSRDKSSYEQYF. The CDR3 DNA follows: TGTGCCAGTAGTAGGGACAAATCCTCCTACGAGCAGTACTTC.

The genes are TRBV2 and TRBJ1-2; tentative D call: TRBD1 (5 bases). Looked up from germline, CDR1 is SNHLY and CDR2 is FYNNEI. V gave up 4 bases and J gave up 8 bases, with 11 bases separating them. This CDR3 spans 12 amino acids. CDR3 in amino acids: CASSGRGEGYTF. CDR3 DNA: TGTGCCAGCAGTGGGAGGGGAGAAGGCTACACCTTC.

This chain uses TRBV5-1 with TRBJ1-1; 8 bases agree with TRBD1. There are 15 residues in the CDR3. In germline, CDR1 is SGHRS, CDR2 YFSETQ. V shed 4 bases and J 1 base; nucleotides not matched to a gene: 6. CDR3 in DNA: TGCGCCAGCAGCATGGACAGGGCCTCGAACACTGAAGCTTTCTTT. Its translation: CASSMDRASNTEAFF. The whole variable domain, filled in from reference TRBV5-1 and TRBJ1-1, reads KAGVTQTPRYLIKTRGQQVTLSCSPISGHRSVSWYQQTPGQGLQFLFEYFSETQRNKGNFPGRFSGRQFSNSRSEMNVSTLELGDSALYLCASSMDRASNTEAFFGQGTRLTVV.

The rearrangement uses TRBV3-1 (or the pseudogene TRBV3-2) and TRBJ2-1, with a possible D match to TRBD2 (6 bases). Germline V gene lookup returns CDR1 LGHDT and CDR2 YNNKEL (reference sequence). There are 15 residues in the CDR3. V was pared by 3 bases and J by 6 bases, with 15 bases between. The CDR3, as DNA: TGTGCCAGCAGCCATAGGGGCGGGACGGGCAATGAGCAGTTCTTC. This codes for CASSHRGGTGNEQFF.

As DNA, the CDR3 is TGTGCCTGGAGTCCTAGTCTAGAGACCCAGTACTTC. Protein: CAWSPSLETQYF. V and J are TRBV30 and TRBJ2-5; no reliable D call. The length of the CDR3 is 12 residues. The germline CDR1 and CDR2 sequences are GTSNPN and SVGIG (reference sequence). Trimming took 2 bases from V and 4 from J, leaving 8 bases between them. The entire variable domain, with the rest obtained from reference TRBV30 and TRBJ2-5, is as follows: SQTIHQWPATLVQPVGSPLSLECTVEGTSNPNLYWYRQAAGRGLQLLFYSVGIGQISSEVPQNLSASRPQDRQFILSSKKLLLSDSGFYLCAWSPSLETQYFGPGTRLLVL.

This clone was detected a few times. This chain links TRBV6-6 with TRBJ2-3; 7 bases line up with TRBD2. The CDR3 totals 14 residues. Germline trimming cut 10 bases from V and 2 bases from J; bases unmatched to any gene: 9. Germline V gene data show CDR1 as MNHNY and CDR2 as SVGAGI (reference sequence). CDR3 coding DNA: TGTGCCACTACGAGGGACTACAACACAGATACGCAGTATTTT. Protein sequence: CATTRDYNTDTQYF.

The chain combines TRBV7-9 with TRBJ2-5, with 10 bases lining up with TRBD2. Trimming cost V 6 bases and J 5 bases; bases outside gene matches: 12. Germline assignment: CDR1 SEHNR and CDR2 FQNEAQ (reference sequence). This CDR3 spans 16 amino acids. The chain's CDR3 is CASSSYLAGVRETQYF. CDR3 nucleotide sequence: TGTGCCAGCAGTAGTTATCTAGCGGGAGTTCGGGAGACCCAGTACTTC.

The J gene is TRBJ2-7, the V gene TRBV18; 9 bases line up with TRBD1. With V trimmed by 2 bases and J by 2 bases, 4 bases remained unmatched. Germline CDR1 KGHSH, CDR2 LQKENI. The CDR3 covers 15 residues. The chain's CDR3 is CASSPGQGQAYEQYF. CDR3 sequence (DNA): TGTGCCAGCTCACCAGGACAGGGGCAAGCCTACGAGCAGTACTTC. The full variable domain, its missing parts supplied by reference TRBV18 and TRBJ2-7, is NAGVMQNPRHLVRRRGQEARLRCSPMKGHSHVYWYRQLPEEGLKFMVYLQKENIIDESGMPKERFSAEFPKEGPSILRIQQVVRGDSAAYFCASSPGQGQAYEQYFGPGTRLTVT.

This chain connects TRBV4-1 to TRBJ1-2; 9 positions match TRBD1. J gave up 7 bases and V 1 base, and 7 bases lay outside the gene matches. This CDR3 spans 15 amino acids. Germline CDR1 reads MGHRA; CDR2 reads YSYEKL. CDR3 DNA: TGCGCCAGCAGCCAAGTCGGACAGGGGAAACTTGGCTACACCTTC. Translation: CASSQVGQGKLGYTF.